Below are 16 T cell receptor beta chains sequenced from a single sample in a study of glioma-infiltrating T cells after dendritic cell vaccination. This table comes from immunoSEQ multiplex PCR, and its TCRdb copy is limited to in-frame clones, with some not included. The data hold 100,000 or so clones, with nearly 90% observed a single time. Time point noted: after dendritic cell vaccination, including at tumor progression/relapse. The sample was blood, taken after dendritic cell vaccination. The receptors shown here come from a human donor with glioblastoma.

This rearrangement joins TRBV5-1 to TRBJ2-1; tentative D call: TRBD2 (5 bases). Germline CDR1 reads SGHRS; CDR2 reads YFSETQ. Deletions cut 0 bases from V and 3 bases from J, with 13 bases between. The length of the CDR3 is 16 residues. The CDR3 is CASSLAPRVGYNEQFF. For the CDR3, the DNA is TGCGCCAGCAGCTTGGCTCCGAGGGTCGGCTACAATGAGCAGTTCTTC.

The CDR3 loop is CASSARTGYNEQFF. In DNA, the CDR3 is TGTGCCAGCAGCGCTCGGACAGGCTACAATGAGCAGTTCTTC. The chain uses TRBV2 and TRBJ2-1; 7 bases line up with TRBD1. Germline V gene sequence: CDR1 SNHLY, CDR2 FYNNEI. The CDR3 has 14 amino acids. V shed 6 bases and J 3 bases; nucleotides not matched to a gene: 5.

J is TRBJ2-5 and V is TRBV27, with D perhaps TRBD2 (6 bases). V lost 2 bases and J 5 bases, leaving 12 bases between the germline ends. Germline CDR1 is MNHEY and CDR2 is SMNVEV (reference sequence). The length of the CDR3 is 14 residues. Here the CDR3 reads CASSLLGGRETQYF. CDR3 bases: TGTGCCAGCAGTTTACTGGGAGGACGCGAGACCCAGTACTTC.

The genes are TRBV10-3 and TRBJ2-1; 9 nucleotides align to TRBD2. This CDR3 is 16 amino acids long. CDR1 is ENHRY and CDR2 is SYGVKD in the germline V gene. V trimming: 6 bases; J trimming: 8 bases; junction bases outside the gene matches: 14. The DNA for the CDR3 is TGTGCCATCAGGGAGATAGCGGGAGACTCCTCTGATGAGCAGTTCTTC. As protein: CAIREIAGDSSDEQFF.

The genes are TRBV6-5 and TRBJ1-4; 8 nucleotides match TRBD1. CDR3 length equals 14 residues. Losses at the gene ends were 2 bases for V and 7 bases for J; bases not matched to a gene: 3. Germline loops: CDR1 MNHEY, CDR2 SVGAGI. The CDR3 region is CASSYRTGPEKLFF. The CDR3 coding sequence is TGTGCCAGCAGTTACAGGACAGGGCCTGAAAAACTGTTTTTT.

The CDR3 loop is CASSASGAGYTF. CDR3 nucleotides: TGTGCCAGTAGTGCCTCAGGGGCCGGCTACACCTTC. The chain combines TRBV19 with TRBJ1-2; the D gene is possibly TRBD1 (6 bases). With 5 bases removed from V and 8 bases from J, the gap between germline ends came to 12 bases. This CDR3 region has 12 residues. CDR1 and CDR2 from the germline V gene are LNHDA and SQIVND (reference sequence).

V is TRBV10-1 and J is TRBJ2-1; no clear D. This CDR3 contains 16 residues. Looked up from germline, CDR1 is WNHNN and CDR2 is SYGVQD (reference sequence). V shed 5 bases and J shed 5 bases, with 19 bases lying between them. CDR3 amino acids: CASSLRSPGANNEQFF. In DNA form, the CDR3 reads TGCGCCAGCAGTCTAAGGAGTCCCGGAGCAAACAATGAGCAGTTCTTC.

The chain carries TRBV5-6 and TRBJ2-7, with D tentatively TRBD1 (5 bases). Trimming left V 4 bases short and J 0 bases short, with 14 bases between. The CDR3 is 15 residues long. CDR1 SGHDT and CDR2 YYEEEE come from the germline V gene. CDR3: CASSPLSTGSYEQYF. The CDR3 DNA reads TGTGCCAGCAGCCCCTTGAGTACAGGCTCCTACGAGCAGTACTTC.

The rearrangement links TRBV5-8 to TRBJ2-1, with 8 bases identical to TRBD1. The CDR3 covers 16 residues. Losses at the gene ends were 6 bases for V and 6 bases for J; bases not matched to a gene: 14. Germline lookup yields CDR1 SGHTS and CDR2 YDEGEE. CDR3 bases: TGTGCCAGCAACCTCCGCCGGGACAGGAATACCAATGAGCAGTTCTTC. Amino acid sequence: CASNLRRDRNTNEQFF. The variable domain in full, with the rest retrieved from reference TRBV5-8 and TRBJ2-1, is EAGVTQSPTHLIKTRGQQATLRCSPISGHTSVYWYQQALGLGLQFLLWYDEGEERNRGNFPPRFSGRQFPNYSSELNVNALELEDSALYLCASNLRRDRNTNEQFFGPGTRLTVL.

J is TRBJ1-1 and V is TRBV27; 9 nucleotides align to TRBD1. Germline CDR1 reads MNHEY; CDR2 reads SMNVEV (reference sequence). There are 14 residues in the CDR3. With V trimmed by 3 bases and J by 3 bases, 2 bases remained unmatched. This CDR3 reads CASSFTGGDTEAFF. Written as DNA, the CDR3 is TGTGCCAGCAGTTTCACAGGGGGCGACACTGAAGCTTTCTTT.

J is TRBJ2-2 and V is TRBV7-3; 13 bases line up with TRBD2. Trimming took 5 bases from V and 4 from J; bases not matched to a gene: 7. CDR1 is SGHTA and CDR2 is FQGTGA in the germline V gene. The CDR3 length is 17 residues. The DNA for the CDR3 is TGTGCCAGCAGCCGGACTAGCGGGAGAGCGGGCACCGGGGAGCTGTTTTTT. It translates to CASSRTSGRAGTGELFF.

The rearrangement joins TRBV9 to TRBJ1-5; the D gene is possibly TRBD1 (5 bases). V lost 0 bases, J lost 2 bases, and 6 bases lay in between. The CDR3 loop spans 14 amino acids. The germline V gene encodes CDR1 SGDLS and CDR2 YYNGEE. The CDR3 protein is CASSVEGGNQPQHF. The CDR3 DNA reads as TGTGCCAGCAGCGTAGAAGGGGGCAATCAGCCCCAGCATTTT. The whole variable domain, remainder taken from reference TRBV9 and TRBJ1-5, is DSGVTQTPKHLITATGQRVTLRCSPRSGDLSVYWYQQSLDQGLQFLIQYYNGEERAKGNILERFSAQQFPDLHSELNLSSLELGDSALYFCASSVEGGNQPQHFGDGTRLSIL.

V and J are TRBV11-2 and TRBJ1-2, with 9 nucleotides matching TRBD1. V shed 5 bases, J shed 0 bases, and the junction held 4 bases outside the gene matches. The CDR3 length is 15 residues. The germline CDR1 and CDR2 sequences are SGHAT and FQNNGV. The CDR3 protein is CASSPRTGANYGYTF. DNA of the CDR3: TGTGCCAGCAGCCCGAGGACAGGGGCTAACTATGGCTACACCTTC.

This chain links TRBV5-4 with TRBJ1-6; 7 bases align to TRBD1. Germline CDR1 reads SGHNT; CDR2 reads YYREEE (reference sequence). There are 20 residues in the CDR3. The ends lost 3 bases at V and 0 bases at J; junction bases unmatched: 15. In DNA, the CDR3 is TGTGCCAGCAGCTGGAGGGTGGGTCAGGGGGTGAGCTCCTATAATTCACCCCTCCACTTT. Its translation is CASSWRVGQGVSSYNSPLHF. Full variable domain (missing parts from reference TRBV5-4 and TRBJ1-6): ETGVTQSPTHLIKTRGQQVTLRCSSQSGHNTVSWYQQALGQGPQFIFQYYREEENGRGNFPPRFSGLQFPNYSSELNVNALELDDSALYLCASSWRVGQGVSSYNSPLHFGNGTRLTVT.

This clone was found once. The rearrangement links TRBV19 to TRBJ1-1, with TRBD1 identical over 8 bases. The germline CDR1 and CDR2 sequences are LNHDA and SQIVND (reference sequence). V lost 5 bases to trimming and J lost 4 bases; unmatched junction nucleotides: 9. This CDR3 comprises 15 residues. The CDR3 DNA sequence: TGTGCCAGTAGTCCAGGGGGCGGTCGAACCACTGAAGCTTTCTTT. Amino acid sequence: CASSPGGGRTTEAFF.

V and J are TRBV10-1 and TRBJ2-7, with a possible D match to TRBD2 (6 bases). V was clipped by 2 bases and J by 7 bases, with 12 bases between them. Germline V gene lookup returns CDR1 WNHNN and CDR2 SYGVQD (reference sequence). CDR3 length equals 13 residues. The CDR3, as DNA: TGCGCCAGCAGTGAGGCGGGGACTGGGGAGCAGTACTTC. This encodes CASSEAGTGEQYF.